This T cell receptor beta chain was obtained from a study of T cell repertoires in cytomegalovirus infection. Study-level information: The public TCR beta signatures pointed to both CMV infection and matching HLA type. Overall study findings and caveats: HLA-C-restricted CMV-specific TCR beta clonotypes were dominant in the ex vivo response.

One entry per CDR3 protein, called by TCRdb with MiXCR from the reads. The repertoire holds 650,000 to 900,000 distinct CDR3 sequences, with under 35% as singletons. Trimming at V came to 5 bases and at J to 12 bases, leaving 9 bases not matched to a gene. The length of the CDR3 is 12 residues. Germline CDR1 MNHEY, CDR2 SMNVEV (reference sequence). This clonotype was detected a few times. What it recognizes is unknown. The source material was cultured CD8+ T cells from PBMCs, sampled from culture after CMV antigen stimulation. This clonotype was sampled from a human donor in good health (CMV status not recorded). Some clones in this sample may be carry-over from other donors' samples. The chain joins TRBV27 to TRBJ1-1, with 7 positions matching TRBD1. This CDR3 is CASSEPGQSSFF. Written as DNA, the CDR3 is TGTGCCAGCAGTGAACCGGGACAGAGCTCTTTCTTT.